This TCR beta chain came from a study of T cell clonality in common variable immunodeficiency. Equal genomic DNA amounts from CVID and control samples were sequenced. TCRdb's copy holds only in-frame clones and misses some; the assay was immunoSEQ multiplex PCR. The sample holds about 59,000 clones, and no clone turns up only once. Germline V gene sequence: CDR1 MDHEN, CDR2 SYDVKM. Losses at the gene ends were 5 bases for V and 4 bases for J; bases not matched to a gene: 9. This CDR3 has 16 residues. Ten or more counts support this clone. The sequence runs out 3 residues before the end of the CDR3; the remainder is reconstructed from the germline J gene.

The chain employs TRBV28 and TRBJ1-5, with 9 bases fitting TRBD1. The TCR sequence derives from a person aged 18-70 years in good health. Sequencing was done on a sample of peripheral blood mononuclear cells. The sequenced part of the CDR3 DNA is TGTGCCAGCAGTCCGTCGGGACAGGGAAGGAATCAGCCC. This codes for CASSPSGQGRNQP. The entire CDR3 protein is CASSPSGQGRNQPQHF.